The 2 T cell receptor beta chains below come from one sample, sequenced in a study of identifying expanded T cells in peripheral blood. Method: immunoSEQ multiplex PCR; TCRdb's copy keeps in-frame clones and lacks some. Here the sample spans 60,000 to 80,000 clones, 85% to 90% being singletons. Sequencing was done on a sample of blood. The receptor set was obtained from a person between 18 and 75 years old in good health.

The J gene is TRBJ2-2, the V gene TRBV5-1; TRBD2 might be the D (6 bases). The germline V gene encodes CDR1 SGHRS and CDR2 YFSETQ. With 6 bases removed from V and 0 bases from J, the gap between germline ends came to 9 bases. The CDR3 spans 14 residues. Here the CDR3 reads CASTGGPNTGELFF. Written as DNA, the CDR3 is TGCGCCAGCACCGGGGGACCGAACACCGGGGAGCTGTTTTTT. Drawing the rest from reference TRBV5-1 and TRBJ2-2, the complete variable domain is KAGVTQTPRYLIKTRGQQVTLSCSPISGHRSVSWYQQTPGQGLQFLFEYFSETQRNKGNFPGRFSGRQFSNSRSEMNVSTLELGDSALYLCASTGGPNTGELFFGEGSRLTVL.

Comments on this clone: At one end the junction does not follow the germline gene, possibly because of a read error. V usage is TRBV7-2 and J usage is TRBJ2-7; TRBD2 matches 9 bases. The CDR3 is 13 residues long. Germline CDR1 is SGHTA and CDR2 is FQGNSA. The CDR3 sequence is CASSLAGKYEQYF. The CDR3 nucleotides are TGTGCCAGCAGCCTAGCGGGGAAATACGAGCAGTACTTC.